Below, 13 T cell receptor beta chains from the same sample are listed, as sequenced in a study of T cells after yellow fever vaccination. Each CDR3 protein gets one entry after TCRdb re-called the 5' RACE reads with MiXCR. The sample contains 100,000 to 150,000 distinct CDR3 sequences, 7.4% of which appear only once. The sequenced sample was CD4+ T cells sorted from PBMCs, obtained approximately 11 days after the first yellow fever vaccination. These TCRs come from a man between 18 and 29 years old who received the YFV17D yellow fever vaccine.

This chain links TRBV5-6 with TRBJ1-2, with TRBD1 as a possible D gene (5 bases). This CDR3 region has 14 residues. The germline V and J ends were trimmed by 0 bases and 6 bases, with 12 bases remaining between them. Germline CDR1 reads SGHDT; CDR2 reads YYEEEE. For the CDR3, the DNA is TGTGCCAGCAGCTTGGCAGGGCTAGGAAATGGCTACACCTTC. Its protein is CASSLAGLGNGYTF.

This clonotype was observed a few times. This sequence joins TRBV6-1 and TRBJ2-7, with 9 bases lining up with TRBD2. The CDR3 contains 14 residues. V lost 6 bases to trimming and J lost 2 bases; unmatched junction nucleotides: 5. Germline CDR1 is MNHNS and CDR2 is SASEGT. The CDR3 nucleotides read TGTGCCAGCAGAGCTAGCGGGGCGGCCTACGAGCAGTACGTC. Amino acid sequence: CASRASGAAYEQYV.

The chain joins TRBV20-1 to TRBJ2-3; D uncertain. The germline CDR1 and CDR2 sequences are DFQATT and SNEGSKA (reference sequence). V shed 0 bases and J shed 2 bases, with 12 bases lying between them. CDR3 length: 15 amino acids. The CDR3 coding sequence is TGCAGTGCTAGAGATTTTGTCACTACCACAGATACGCAGTATTTT. Protein product: CSARDFVTTTDTQYF.

This clonotype was counted between two and nine times. This rearrangement joins TRBV4-2 to TRBJ2-2; 8 bases are a match to TRBD2. With 3 bases clipped from V and 1 base from J, the junction kept 1 base outside the gene matches. The CDR3 spans 15 residues. CDR1 and CDR2 (germline): LGHNA, YNFKEQ. The CDR3 reads CASSHRGGNTGELFF. CDR3 in DNA: TGTGCCAGCAGCCATCGGGGGGGGAACACCGGGGAGCTGTTTTTT.

The chain uses TRBV6-1 and TRBJ2-5, with TRBD1 identical over 8 bases. The V gene end was trimmed by 7 bases and the J gene end by 0 bases; junction bases not matched to a gene: 4. This CDR3 spans 14 amino acids. Germline CDR1 and CDR2: MNHNS and SASEGT. The chain's CDR3 is CASNQGAHQETQYF. The CDR3 DNA reads TGTGCCAGCAACCAGGGGGCCCACCAAGAGACCCAGTACTTC.

In this sample, this clonotype turned up many times. The chain combines TRBV5-1 with TRBJ2-3; 10 bases align to TRBD1. The germline gives CDR1 SGHRS, CDR2 YFSETQ. The CDR3 extends over 14 amino acids. The V gene end was trimmed by 0 bases and the J gene end by 6 bases; junction bases not matched to a gene: 1. CDR3 DNA sequence: TGCGCCAGCAGCTTGGAGGACAGGGGGGATACGCAGTATTTT. This sequence encodes CASSLEDRGDTQYF.

There are many counts of this clonotype. The J gene is TRBJ1-5, the V gene TRBV29-1, with 8 bases that match TRBD1. The CDR3 is 16 residues long. Germline V gene sequence: CDR1 SQVTM, CDR2 ANQGSEA. Losses at the gene ends were 4 bases for V and 0 bases for J; bases not matched to a gene: 8. The CDR3 DNA is TGCAGCGTTGTTGTACAGGGGGACCATAGCAATCAGCCCCAGCATTTT. Encoded protein: CSVVVQGDHSNQPQHF.

In its sample, this clonotype was seen many times. This sequence joins TRBV6-2 or TRBV6-3 and TRBJ2-3; TRBD2 agrees at 8 bases. J was trimmed by 8 bases and V by 6 bases; bases with no gene match: 22. This CDR3 is 18 amino acids long. Per the germline V gene, CDR1 is MNHEY and CDR2 is SVGEGT. The CDR3 is CASSTLLAGIGSAVTQYF. CDR3 DNA: TGTGCCAGCAGCACCCTCTTAGCGGGGATCGGGAGTGCGGTTACGCAGTATTTT.

This clonotype came up a few times. The chain links TRBV19 to TRBJ2-6; D may be TRBD2 (5 bases). Germline V CDR1 and CDR2: LNHDA, SQIVND (reference sequence). V was pared by 1 base and J by 3 bases, with 10 bases between. This CDR3 is built from 16 residues. The DNA of the CDR3 is TGTGCCAGTAGTATAGCGGGGAGAGGTGGGGCCAACGTCCTGACTTTC. Translation gives CASSIAGRGGANVLTF.

Many counts were recorded for this clonotype. V and J are TRBV10-3 and TRBJ1-4; 7 nucleotides line up with TRBD1. V shed 6 bases and J 0 bases; nucleotides not matched to a gene: 1. Germline V gene sequence: CDR1 ENHRY, CDR2 SYGVKD. CDR3 size: 14 residues. CDR3 loop: CAIRGTATNEKLFF. Here the CDR3 DNA reads TGTGCCATCAGAGGGACAGCAACTAATGAAAAACTGTTTTTT.

At least ten counts were recorded for this clonotype. V gene TRBV9 combines with J gene TRBJ2-4; perhaps TRBD2 as D (5 bases). Germline V CDR1 and CDR2: SGDLS, YYNGEE. The CDR3 covers 14 residues. Trimming left V 4 bases short and J 2 bases short, with 10 bases between. CDR3 DNA: TGTGCCAGCAGCCGAGGGAACCCCAAAAACATTCAGTACTTC. Its translation is CASSRGNPKNIQYF.

This clonotype was observed at least ten times. The chain links TRBV5-1 to TRBJ2-7; TRBD2 matches 12 bases. Per the germline V gene, CDR1 is SGHRS and CDR2 is YFSETQ. CDR3 length: 18 residues. Losses at the gene ends were 4 bases for V and 4 bases for J; bases not matched to a gene: 15. CDR3 sequence reads: CASSTGTSGPKPLYEQYV. The CDR3 coding sequence is TGCGCCAGCAGCACCGGGACTAGCGGGCCTAAGCCTCTTTACGAGCAGTACGTC.

This clonotype has at least ten counts. The chain employs TRBV7-8 and TRBJ2-5, with a weak D call TRBD2 (5 bases). Between the trimmed V and J ends, which lost 4 bases and 3 bases, there was a span of 9 bases. Germline V gene data show CDR1 as SGHVS and CDR2 as FQNEAQ. The CDR3 spans 13 residues. CDR3 bases: TGTGCCAGCAGCTCCGGACTTGAAGAGACCCAGTACTTC. Its translation is CASSSGLEETQYF.